These 32 T cell receptor beta chains were sequenced from one sample in a study of HIV-infected children after antiretroviral therapy interruption. RNA-based 3' RACE libraries used unique molecular identifiers. TCRdb ran MiXCR on the 3' RACE reads and lists one entry per CDR3 protein. The profile shows approximately 15,000 distinct CDR3 sequences, approximately 3.6% of them singletons. Sample treatment: PENTA 11 planned treatment interruption arm or continuous ART arm. The sequences come from CD45RO+ CD8+ T cells from PBMCs, pooled from several time points, collected from a donor given antiretroviral therapy, either interrupted or continuous. Subset denoted: memory CD8+ CD45RO+ CD45RA- T cells. These receptor sequences come from a pool of human donors with HIV.

At least ten counts were recorded for this clonotype. The J gene is TRBJ1-1, the V gene TRBV12-3 or TRBV12-4; D is possibly TRBD1 (6 bases). The CDR3 sequence is 17 residues long. Trimming shortened V by 3 bases and J by 2 bases, and 19 bases separated the two germline ends. CDR3 DNA sequence: TGTGCCAGCAGTTTCCTCGTCAGGGGCGGGATAAACACTGAAGCTTTCTTT. As protein: CASSFLVRGGINTEAFF.

The sample holds many counts of this clonotype. V is TRBV5-8 and J is TRBJ2-3, with 10 bases that match TRBD1. The germline V gene has CDR1 SGHTS and CDR2 YDEGEE. V gave up 4 bases and J gave up 4 bases; unmatched junction bases: 3. This CDR3 has 14 residues. CDR3 nucleotides: TGTGCCAGCAGCGTGACAGGGGGCGCAGATACGCAGTATTTT. Translation gives CASSVTGGADTQYF. The complete variable domain, with remaining parts taken from reference TRBV5-8 and TRBJ2-3, reads EAGVTQSPTHLIKTRGQQATLRCSPISGHTSVYWYQQALGLGLQFLLWYDEGEERNRGNFPPRFSGRQFPNYSSELNVNALELEDSALYLCASSVTGGADTQYFGPGTRLTVL.

This clonotype was seen repeatedly, ten times or more. This chain uses TRBV19 with TRBJ2-2; no clear D. Trimming pared 7 bases from V and 4 bases from J, leaving 16 bases between. This CDR3 is 15 amino acids long. Germline values: CDR1 LNHDA, CDR2 SQIVND (reference sequence). The CDR3 nucleotides are TGTGCCAGTACTCGAATGGGCGGTGGCACCGGGGAGCTGTTTTTT. This sequence encodes CASTRMGGGTGELFF. The whole variable domain, remainder taken from reference TRBV19 and TRBJ2-2, is DGGITQSPKYLFRKEGQNVTLSCEQNLNHDAMYWYRQDPGQGLRLIYYSQIVNDFQKGDIAEGYSVSREKKESFPLTVTSAQKNPTAFYLCASTRMGGGTGELFFGEGSRLTVL.

This clonotype was seen at least ten times. This chain uses TRBV4-2 with TRBJ2-3; D is undetermined. The CDR3 has 14 amino acids. Germline V gene lookup returns CDR1 LGHNA and CDR2 YNFKEQ. V lost 1 base, J lost 6 bases, and 11 bases lay in between. CDR3 bases: TGTGCCAGCAGCCAAGTAAGGAGTCGGGATACGCAGTATTTT. This translates into CASSQVRSRDTQYF.

In this sample, this clonotype turned up many times. This chain uses TRBV6-1 with TRBJ2-1; 8 bases are shared with TRBD1. V shed 1 base, J shed 9 bases, and the junction held 8 bases outside the gene matches. From germline, CDR1 is MNHNS and CDR2 SASEGT. CDR3 length: 15 residues. The CDR3 spells CASSEVQGASGEQFF. The CDR3 bases are TGTGCCAGCAGTGAAGTCCAGGGGGCCTCTGGTGAGCAGTTCTTC.

The V and J genes are TRBV25-1 and TRBJ1-5, with D possibly matching TRBD1 (6 bases). CDR1 and CDR2 from the germline V gene are MGHDK and SYGVNS. V lost 6 bases and J lost 3, with 12 bases in between. CDR3 length: 14 residues. The CDR3 reads CASRSGAYNQPQHF. CDR3 coding DNA: TGTGCCAGCAGGTCAGGGGCCTACAATCAGCCCCAGCATTTT.

This clonotype has a count of ten or more. V usage is TRBV7-8 and J usage is TRBJ2-7, with a weak D call TRBD1 (5 bases). The CDR3 has 13 amino acids. Trimming took 5 bases from V and 3 from J, leaving 11 bases between them. Germline V gene lookup returns CDR1 SGHVS and CDR2 FQNEAQ. The chain's CDR3 is CASSQGGHYEQYF. CDR3 coding DNA: TGTGCCAGCAGCCAGGGTGGACACTACGAGCAGTACTTC.

This clonotype was seen many times. The J gene is TRBJ2-3, the V gene TRBV28, with D perhaps matching TRBD1 (5 bases). The germline V and J ends were trimmed by 3 bases and 0 bases, with 10 bases remaining between them. The CDR3 loop spans 15 amino acids. Germline V gives CDR1 MDHEN, CDR2 SYDVKM. CDR3 region: CASSFRSGSTDTQYF. For the CDR3, the DNA is TGTGCCAGCAGTTTTCGATCAGGGAGCACAGATACGCAGTATTTT.

This clonotype was seen repeatedly, ten times or more. CDR3 in amino acids: CASSLDGLQGEQFF. The CDR3 DNA follows: TGTGCCAGCAGTTTAGACGGATTACAGGGTGAGCAGTTCTTC. The J gene is TRBJ2-1, the V gene TRBV27; TRBD1 is a possible D gene (6 bases). V lost 2 bases to trimming and J lost 9 bases, with 14 bases between them. CDR1 MNHEY and CDR2 SMNVEV come from the germline V gene (reference sequence). CDR3 size: 14 residues.

This clonotype came up a few times. V usage is TRBV29-1 and J usage is TRBJ2-1; possibly TRBD1 or TRBD2 for D (5 bases each). The CDR3 spans 12 residues. Trimming shortened V by 7 bases and J by 6 bases, and 13 bases separated the two germline ends. The germline V gene has CDR1 SQVTM and CDR2 ANQGSEA. Written as DNA, the CDR3 is TGCAGCGCCGGGACGGAGGTCAATGAGCAGTTCTTC. Translated, it gives CSAGTEVNEQFF.

This clonotype has at least ten counts. This chain links TRBV5-1 with TRBJ2-4, with 7 positions matching TRBD2. V was pared by 0 bases and J by 0 bases, with 9 bases of the junction left unmatched. Germline V gene sequence: CDR1 SGHRS, CDR2 YFSETQ. This CDR3 is 18 amino acids long. In DNA form, the CDR3 reads TGCGCCAGCAGCTTGGCATGGGTAGGGAGGGAAGCCAAAAACATTCAGTACTTC. Amino acids: CASSLAWVGREAKNIQYF.

The J gene is TRBJ1-1, the V gene TRBV28; D is undetermined. In germline, CDR1 is MDHEN, CDR2 SYDVKM. V lost 7 bases and J 0 bases, leaving 9 bases between the germline ends. This CDR3 comprises 13 residues. CDR3 loop: CASTRVMNTEAFF. The CDR3 region has the DNA TGTGCCAGCACCCGGGTCATGAACACTGAAGCTTTCTTT.

At least ten counts were recorded for this clonotype. The chain recombines TRBV10-3 with TRBJ2-7; 8 nucleotides match TRBD1. Germline CDR1 ENHRY, CDR2 SYGVKD. The trim removed 4 bases at V and 2 bases at J, leaving 7 bases unmatched. There are 15 residues in the CDR3. Written as DNA, the CDR3 is TGTGCCATCAGTGGGTTCGGACAGGGAACCTACGAGCAGTACTTC. Translation gives CAISGFGQGTYEQYF.

In its sample, this clonotype was seen many times. The chain carries TRBV27 and TRBJ1-1; tentatively, D is TRBD1 (5 bases). Trimming pared 5 bases from V and 3 bases from J, leaving 16 bases between. Germline values: CDR1 MNHEY, CDR2 SMNVEV (reference sequence). This CDR3 is 15 amino acids long. DNA for the CDR3: TGTGCCAGCAGTAGCCCGGGACGGAGGTACACTGAAGCTTTCTTT. Its translation is CASSSPGRRYTEAFF.

In this sample, this clonotype turned up many times. This chain connects TRBV3-1 to TRBJ2-7, with a tentative D call TRBD1 (6 bases). V was cut by 6 bases and J by 3 bases, with 18 bases left in between. The germline gives CDR1 LGHDT, CDR2 YNNKEL (reference sequence). This CDR3 region has 15 residues. In DNA, the CDR3 is TGTGCCAGCAGTCCTACGACCGGGACATTCTACGAGCAGTACTTC. Translation gives CASSPTTGTFYEQYF.

This clonotype was detected many times. The chain carries TRBV7-4 and TRBJ2-5; D ambiguous. Germline CDR1 is SGHVT and CDR2 is SQSDAQ. Trimming shortened V by 1 base and J by 2 bases, and 5 bases separated the two germline ends. The CDR3 is made up of 13 amino acids. This chain's CDR3 is CASSLGLQETQYF. CDR3 DNA sequence: TGTGCCAGCAGCTTAGGTCTACAAGAGACCCAGTACTTC.

This clonotype occurred many times. This rearrangement joins TRBV7-8 to TRBJ2-3; 8 bases map to TRBD1. Per germline, CDR1 SGHVS and CDR2 FQNEAQ. V gave up 1 base and J gave up 5 bases; unmatched junction bases: 11. CDR3 length equals 17 residues. Here the CDR3 reads CASSLGVGRGPGDTQYF. DNA for the CDR3: TGTGCCAGCAGCTTAGGTGTCGGCAGGGGGCCGGGAGATACGCAGTATTTT.

This clonotype was seen repeatedly, ten times or more. The chain recombines TRBV20-1 with TRBJ2-3; 8 positions agree with TRBD2. The germline V gene has CDR1 DFQATT and CDR2 SNEGSKA (reference sequence). Trimming cost V 6 bases and J 4 bases; bases outside gene matches: 12. CDR3 length equals 15 residues. The CDR3 loop reads CSATPTSVGPDTQYF. The CDR3 bases are TGCAGTGCGACCCCGACTAGCGTCGGTCCAGATACGCAGTATTTT.

In this sample, this clonotype turned up many times. The chain is built from TRBV11-1 and TRBJ2-7; D is undetermined. V shed 3 bases and J shed 3 bases, with 12 bases lying between them. CDR1 and CDR2 from the germline V gene are SGHAT and FQDESV (reference sequence). This CDR3 region has 14 residues. CDR3 amino acids: CASSFDVGHYEQYF. CDR3 DNA sequence: TGTGCCAGCAGCTTCGATGTGGGCCACTACGAGCAGTACTTC.

This clonotype was picked up a small number of times. J is TRBJ2-7 and V is TRBV9; 8 bases align to TRBD2. Germline CDR1 SGDLS, CDR2 YYNGEE. This CDR3 is built from 14 residues. V trimming: 0 bases; J trimming: 5 bases; junction bases outside the gene matches: 4. CDR3 sequence reads: CASSVGTSYHEQYF. The CDR3 DNA follows: TGTGCCAGCAGCGTAGGGACTAGCTACCACGAGCAGTACTTC.

The CDR3, as DNA: TGTGCCAGCAGCTTAGGGGTAAGATCCTACGAGCAGTACTTC. Amino acids: CASSLGVRSYEQYF. The chain couples TRBV7-2 to TRBJ2-7, with no clear D. The CDR3 covers 14 residues. Germline values: CDR1 SGHTA, CDR2 FQGNSA. The germline V and J ends were trimmed by 1 base and 1 base, with 8 bases remaining between them.

This clonotype showed up many times. The chain employs TRBV6-2 or TRBV6-3 and TRBJ2-1, with D perhaps TRBD1 (7 bases). This CDR3 has 15 residues. V was shortened by 2 bases and J by 4 bases, with 12 bases between the two germline ends. CDR1 is MNHEY and CDR2 is SVGEGT in the germline V gene. The CDR3 here is CASSYGDSGYNEQFF. The CDR3 nucleotides read TGTGCCAGCAGTTACGGGGACAGCGGGTACAATGAGCAGTTCTTC.

In this sample, this clonotype turned up many times. The CDR3 sequence is CSVGRGGMNTEAFF. In nucleotides, the CDR3 is TGCAGCGTTGGTAGGGGCGGCATGAACACTGAAGCTTTCTTT. This rearrangement joins TRBV29-1 to TRBJ1-1; D is possibly TRBD1 (5 bases). The CDR3 covers 14 residues. Germline CDR1 SQVTM, CDR2 ANQGSEA. V dropped 4 bases and J dropped 0 bases, with 12 bases sitting between them.

This clonotype was counted at least ten times. This sequence joins TRBV20-1 and TRBJ2-7; a possible D gene is TRBD1 (5 bases). The CDR3 is made up of 12 amino acids. CDR1 DFQATT and CDR2 SNEGSKA come from the germline V gene (reference sequence). V lost 1 base and J lost 3, with 7 bases in between. The CDR3 loop is CSARVRGYEQYF. In DNA form, the CDR3 reads TGCAGTGCTAGAGTAAGGGGCTACGAGCAGTACTTC.

At least ten counts were recorded for this clonotype. The V gene is TRBV27, the J gene TRBJ2-1, with D hard to call. The CDR3 is 11 residues long. Trimming left V 4 bases short and J 9 bases short, with 7 bases between. Germline V gene data show CDR1 as MNHEY and CDR2 as SMNVEV (reference sequence). CDR3 amino acids: CASSSPSEQFF. The CDR3 DNA follows: TGTGCCAGCAGTTCCCCCAGTGAGCAGTTCTTC.

The chain employs TRBV7-9 and TRBJ2-1; D tentatively reads TRBD1 or TRBD2 (5 bases each). Germline V gene lookup returns CDR1 SEHNR and CDR2 FQNEAQ (reference sequence). This CDR3 spans 13 amino acids. Deletions cut 8 bases from V and 5 bases from J, with 13 bases between. The CDR3: CASGRGMDNEQFF. DNA of the CDR3: TGTGCCAGCGGACGGGGCATGGACAATGAGCAGTTCTTC.

This clonotype occurred many times. This chain joins TRBV10-3 and TRBJ1-1, with D hard to call. The CDR3 is 16 amino acids. The germline gives CDR1 ENHRY, CDR2 SYGVKD. Trimming took off 2 bases at V and 0 bases at J, with 13 bases between the two ends. The CDR3 loop reads CAISEHSTSMNTEAFF. For the CDR3, the DNA is TGTGCCATCAGTGAGCACAGCACTTCCATGAACACTGAAGCTTTCTTT.

This clonotype was detected ten times or more. This chain links TRBV6-4 with TRBJ2-1, with a tentative D call TRBD2 (6 bases). V dropped 4 bases and J dropped 8 bases, with 15 bases sitting between them. Germline V CDR1 and CDR2: MRHNA, SNTAGT. This CDR3 comprises 14 residues. The CDR3 loop is CASSAGGEVDEQFF. CDR3 in DNA: TGTGCCAGCAGTGCGGGCGGGGAGGTAGATGAGCAGTTCTTC.

In this sample, this clonotype turned up many times. The rearrangement links TRBV28 to TRBJ1-6, with 8 bases matching TRBD1. The CDR3 is 14 amino acids. The ends lost 5 bases at V and 8 bases at J; junction bases unmatched: 5. Germline CDR1 is MDHEN and CDR2 is SYDVKM. CDR3 protein: CASSPDRGDSPLHF. In nucleotides, the CDR3 is TGTGCCAGCAGTCCCGACAGGGGAGATTCACCCCTCCACTTT.

This clonotype was detected many times. V is TRBV27 and J is TRBJ1-2; the D gene is possibly TRBD1 (6 bases). Germline V gene lookup returns CDR1 MNHEY and CDR2 SMNVEV (reference sequence). The length of the CDR3 is 15 residues. Between the trimmed V and J ends, which lost 0 bases and 8 bases, there was a span of 16 bases. The CDR3 protein is CASSLSSGGAGGYTF. The CDR3 coding sequence is TGTGCCAGCAGTTTATCATCGGGGGGGGCGGGAGGCTACACCTTC.

This clonotype was counted ten times or more. The chain joins TRBV5-5 to TRBJ2-7; a possible D gene is TRBD1 (6 bases). This CDR3 is 15 amino acids long. Germline CDR1 SGHKS, CDR2 YYEKEE (reference sequence). V shed 0 bases and J shed 4 bases, with 14 bases lying between them. As DNA, the CDR3 is TGTGCCAGCAGCTTGGGGGCTTCTACAGGGTACGAGCAGTACTTC. It encodes CASSLGASTGYEQYF.

This clonotype has a count of ten or more. The rearrangement uses TRBV7-9 and TRBJ2-5; D not resolved. There are 14 residues in the CDR3. Deletions cut 4 bases from V and 7 bases from J, with 16 bases between. Germline values: CDR1 SEHNR, CDR2 FQNEAQ (reference sequence). The CDR3 sequence is CASSSNTEWGTQYF. The CDR3 DNA follows: TGTGCCAGCAGCTCGAATACTGAATGGGGGACCCAGTACTTC. The full variable domain, in which reference TRBV7-9 and TRBJ2-5 provide the parts outside the CDR3, is DTGVSQNPRHKITKRGQNVTFRCDPISEHNRLYWYRQTLGQGPEFLTYFQNEAQLEKSRLLSDRFSAERPKGSFSTLEIQRTEQGDSAMYLCASSSNTEWGTQYFGPGTRLLVL.